Listed here are 11 T cell receptor beta chains from one sample, sequenced in a study of T cells in localized non-small cell lung cancer. Data came from immunoSEQ multiplex PCR; TCRdb stores just in-frame clones and leaves some out. The table lists about 45,000 clones, approximately 81% of them singletons. The input for sequencing was peripheral blood mononuclear cells, taken before any cancer treatment. The origin of the receptors is a man aged 35 to 69 with stage III lung adenocarcinoma.

The CDR3 DNA reads TGTGCCACCAGCCCACTTGGACTAGTCGCCCTCAGCACAGATACGCAGTATTTT. Translated: CATSPLGLVALSTDTQYF. V and J are TRBV15 and TRBJ2-3; 7 bases are shared with TRBD2. This CDR3 contains 18 residues. CDR1 is LNHNV and CDR2 is YYDKDF in the germline V gene (reference sequence). V dropped 5 bases and J dropped 0; count of bases not matched to a gene: 14.

V and J are TRBV18 and TRBJ2-5; D unclear. With 4 bases removed from V and 5 bases from J, the gap between germline ends came to 11 bases. The V gene's germline CDR1 is KGHSH and CDR2 LQKENI. The CDR3 is 13 amino acids. CDR3 in amino acids: CASSQGMSETQYF. CDR3 coding DNA: TGTGCCAGCTCACAGGGCATGAGTGAGACCCAGTACTTC. Full variable domain (remainder filled in from reference TRBV18 and TRBJ2-5): NAGVMQNPRHLVRRRGQEARLRCSPMKGHSHVYWYRQLPEEGLKFMVYLQKENIIDESGMPKERFSAEFPKEGPSILRIQQVVRGDSAAYFCASSQGMSETQYFGPGTRLLVL.

This sequence joins TRBV5-1 and TRBJ1-1; D may be TRBD1 (6 bases). This CDR3 region has 15 residues. The V gene lost 4 bases and the J gene lost 6 bases, with 19 bases spanning the gap. Looked up from germline, CDR1 is SGHRS and CDR2 is YFSETQ. CDR3 sequence: CASSPRVGGIAEAFF. The CDR3 region has the DNA TGCGCCAGCAGCCCGCGTGTAGGGGGAATCGCTGAAGCTTTCTTT.

CDR3 in amino acids: CASSEASLDGYTF. CDR3 nucleotide sequence: TGTGCCAGCAGTGAAGCTAGTCTCGATGGCTACACCTTC. This rearrangement joins TRBV2 to TRBJ1-2; D gene uncertain. This CDR3 comprises 13 residues. The V and J ends lost 0 bases and 6 bases respectively, with 8 bases between them. The germline gives CDR1 SNHLY, CDR2 FYNNEI.

The gene calls are TRBV10-2 and TRBJ2-7; the match to TRBD2 covers 10 bases. There are 15 residues in the CDR3. Germline CDR1 reads WSHSY; CDR2 reads SAAADI. The junction had 5 bases not matched to a gene; V was cut back by 4 bases and J by 2 bases. The CDR3 region has the DNA TGCGCCAGCAGTGTTCAACTAGCGGGGCCCTACGAGCAGTACTTC. Protein sequence: CASSVQLAGPYEQYF.

This clone occurred a few times. The chain uses TRBV2 and TRBJ2-7; 7 bases line up with TRBD1. V trimming: 6 bases; J trimming: 1 base; junction bases outside the gene matches: 6. The CDR3 is 14 residues long. Germline V gene lookup returns CDR1 SNHLY and CDR2 FYNNEI. This CDR3 is CASRPGTVSYEQYF. Written as DNA, the CDR3 is TGTGCCAGCAGACCCGGGACAGTTTCCTACGAGCAGTACTTC.

The chain uses TRBV6-5 and TRBJ1-2, with 7 bases that match TRBD1. This CDR3 contains 16 residues. CDR1 and CDR2 from the germline V gene are MNHEY and SVGAGI. The V and J ends lost 2 bases and 7 bases, in that order; junction bases with no gene match: 13. In DNA, the CDR3 is TGTGCCAGCAGTTACGGGACTACAGGGGAACTCGGTGGCTACACCTTC. Translation: CASSYGTTGELGGYTF.

The rearrangement uses TRBV7-8 and TRBJ2-2; D might be TRBD2 (5 bases). The V and J ends lost 1 base and 3 bases respectively, with 12 bases between them. Looked up from germline, CDR1 is SGHVS and CDR2 is FQNEAQ. The CDR3 covers 16 residues. The CDR3 spells CASSLEASSDTGELFF. CDR3 nucleotide sequence: TGTGCCAGCAGCTTAGAAGCTAGCTCCGACACCGGGGAGCTGTTTTTT.

The chain is built from TRBV6-1 and TRBJ2-1; tentatively, D is TRBD1 (6 bases). Trimming removed 2 bases at V and 0 bases at J, with 14 bases between. CDR1 MNHNS and CDR2 SASEGT come from the germline V gene. The CDR3 covers 17 residues. CDR3 amino acids: CASSEWGPTSSYNEQFF. DNA for the CDR3: TGTGCCAGCAGTGAATGGGGGCCCACAAGCTCCTACAATGAGCAGTTCTTC.

V is TRBV5-1 and J is TRBJ2-5; TRBD1 agrees at 10 bases. This CDR3 contains 15 residues. The trim removed 6 bases at V and 2 bases at J, leaving 7 bases unmatched. Per the germline V gene, CDR1 is SGHRS and CDR2 is YFSETQ. The DNA for the CDR3 is TGCGCCAGCAATCGGGGGACAGGGGAGCAAGAGACCCAGTACTTC. Translated, it gives CASNRGTGEQETQYF.

The table lists this clone with a few counts. J is TRBJ2-5 and V is TRBV11-2; possibly TRBD2 for D (5 bases). V was shortened by 5 bases and J by 0 bases, with 10 bases between the two germline ends. This CDR3 is built from 14 residues. The germline V gene encodes CDR1 SGHAT and CDR2 FQNNGV. The CDR3 DNA is TGTGCCAGCAGCCCTTTGGACTACCAAGAGACCCAGTACTTC. This translates into CASSPLDYQETQYF.